The rows below give T cell receptor beta chains drawn from one sample of a study of Tregs in tolerant kidney transplant recipients. The protocol was immunoSEQ multiplex PCR, while the TCRdb copy is restricted to in-frame clones and leaves out a portion. Of about 120,000 clones in the sample, around nine tenths are singletons; the top ten hold nearly 0.6%. Sample: CD4+ T cells from blood. Receptors were obtained from a human donor in good health. The CDR3 runs from the conserved cysteine through the conserved F or W. The D gene is left open where the match is weak. A clone size is listed for some rows: how often the clone was seen (once, few, many), or a class if it is expanded.

D gene,clone size,J gene,V gene,CDR3 DNA,CDR3 protein
-,-,TRBJ2-1,TRBV10-1,TGCGCCAGCAGTGAGCCGAGCGGTGAGCAGTTCTTC,CASSEPSGEQFF
TRBD2,-,TRBJ2-5,TRBV5-4,TGTGCCAGCAGCCGCGGACTAGCGGGACAAGAGACCCAGTACTTC,CASSRGLAGQETQYF
-,-,TRBJ2-7,TRBV5-1,TGCGCCAGCAGCCTGGGCTACTCTAGCTCCTACGAGCAGTACTTC,CASSLGYSSSYEQYF
TRBD2,-,TRBJ2-7,TRBV7-2,TGTGCCAGCAGCCCGATCCTGACTAGCGGGGGGCCTTACGAGCAGTACTTC,CASSPILTSGGPYEQYF
TRBD1,-,TRBJ1-1,TRBV7-9,TGTGCCAGCAGCCGGACAGGGGCGAACACTGAAGCTTTCTTT,CASSRTGANTEAFF
TRBD1,-,TRBJ1-1,TRBV5-1,TGCGCCAGCAGCTTGTGGACAGGGAACGCTGAAGCTTTCTTT,CASSLWTGNAEAFF
-,-,TRBJ2-7,TRBV5-5,TGTGCCAGCAGCCCGGACGGACTACGCGAGCAGTACTTC,CASSPDGLREQYF
TRBD1,-,TRBJ1-5,TRBV5-6,TGTGCCAGCACCCGGGGGCCAGGGGGACGCAATCAGCCCCAGCATTTT,CASTRGPGGRNQPQHF
-,-,TRBJ2-5,TRBV7-9,TGTGCCAGCAGCTTAATGTCGACCCAGTACTTC,CASSLMSTQYF
TRBD1,-,TRBJ2-7,TRBV30,TGTGCCTGGAGGACAGGGGTCTACGAGCAGTACTTC,CAWRTGVYEQYF
TRBD1,-,TRBJ2-2,TRBV12-5,TGTGCTAGTGGTTCCGGGACAGAGAACACCGGGGAGCTGTTTTTT,CASGSGTENTGELFF
-,-,TRBJ2-7,TRBV7-6,TGTGCCAGCAGCTCATACACCTACGAGCAGTACTTC,CASSSYTYEQYF
-,-,TRBJ1-4,TRBV7-9,TGTGCCAGCAGATCCGACACAGTAATGAAAGGACTGTTTTTT,CASRSDTVMKGLFF
-,-,TRBJ2-2,TRBV19,TGTGCCAGTTACGGACAGCCGAACACCGGGGAGCTGTTTTTT,CASYGQPNTGELFF
-,-,TRBJ1-1,TRBV10-3,TGTGCCATCAGTGAGTCCGAGGACCGGGCCACTGAAGCTTTCTTT,CAISESEDRATEAFF
-,-,TRBJ1-1,TRBV5-4,TGTGCCAGCAGCCTAGTGGTTGGAGACATGAACACTGAAGCTTTCTTT,CASSLVVGDMNTEAFF
TRBD2,once,TRBJ2-7,TRBV5-1,TGCGCCAGCAGCGGAGGGACTAGCGGGGGCGAGCAGTACTTC,CASSGGTSGGEQYF
TRBD2,-,TRBJ2-3,TRBV10-3,TGTGCCATTAGCGGGAGGGCCGTCGATACGCAGTATTTT,CAISGRAVDTQYF
TRBD2,-,TRBJ2-1,TRBV5-1,TGCGCCAGCAGCCCGACTAGCGGGGGGACCGACAATGAGCAGTTCTTC,CASSPTSGGTDNEQFF
-,-,TRBJ2-5,TRBV5-1,TGCGCCAGCAGCTTGGTTGGCGTCCAAGAGACCCAGTACTTC,CASSLVGVQETQYF
TRBD1,-,TRBJ2-4,TRBV10-3,TGTGCCATCAGTGACAGGACAGGGGGCGCGGTGGCCAAAAACATTCAGTACTTC,CAISDRTGGAVAKNIQYF
-,-,TRBJ2-7,TRBV6-5,TGTGCCAGCAGCCGCGGGACGGGGACATACGAGCAGTACTTC,CASSRGTGTYEQYF
-,few,TRBJ2-5,TRBV7-2,TGTGCCAGCAGCTTAGGCGTAAACCTGGAGACCCAGTACTTC,CASSLGVNLETQYF
-,-,TRBJ2-5,TRBV5-1,TGCGCCAGCAGGGTAGCAGACCAAGAGACCCAGTACTTC,CASRVADQETQYF
TRBD1,-,TRBJ1-2,TRBV11-2,TGTGCCAGCAGCCACAGGGGATCGGGAGGCTACACCTTC,CASSHRGSGGYTF
-,-,TRBJ2-1,TRBV2,TGTGCCAGCAGTTTCCGGGACGTCAATTCCATGGAGAATGAGCAGTTCTTC,CASSFRDVNSMENEQFF
TRBD2,-,TRBJ2-6,TRBV27,TGTGCTATCGGGACTAGCGGGAGTGGGACCTCTGGGGCCAACGTCCTGACTTTC,CAIGTSGSGTSGANVLTF
-,-,TRBJ1-4,TRBV19,TGTGCCAGTACCCGGGTTTTGGGATGGGATGAAAAACTGTTTTTT,CASTRVLGWDEKLFF
-,-,TRBJ1-2,TRBV7-9,TGTGCCAGCAGCTTCACGGGCCGGTATGGCTACACCTTC,CASSFTGRYGYTF
TRBD2,-,TRBJ2-2,TRBV2,TGTGCCAGCACCCAAAGCGGGGGACGGTACACCGGGGAGCTGTTTTTT,CASTQSGGRYTGELFF
TRBD1,-,TRBJ2-2,TRBV9,TGTGCCAGCACCAAGGGGACAGGGGTCACCGGGGAGCTGTTTTTT,CASTKGTGVTGELFF
-,-,TRBJ1-1,TRBV6-5,TGTGCCAGCAGTTACAATCGGGGTACTGAAGCTTTCTTT,CASSYNRGTEAFF
-,-,TRBJ1-5,TRBV6-5,TGTGCCAGCAGAAGGACAGTTCACGGGGATCAGCCCCAGCATTTT,CASRRTVHGDQPQHF
-,-,TRBJ2-5,TRBV6-6,TGTGCCAGCAGTTACTCGTCCAGGTCGCAAGAGACCCAGTACTTC,CASSYSSRSQETQYF
TRBD1,-,TRBJ2-5,TRBV6-6,TGTGCCAGCAGTTCCCGACAGGGCGGTAAGACCCAGTACTTC,CASSSRQGGKTQYF
-,-,TRBJ1-3,TRBV9,TGTGCCAGCAGCGTAGACGCCGGGAACACCATATATTTT,CASSVDAGNTIYF
-,-,TRBJ1-6,TRBV18,TGTGCCAGCTCACGCCGAACGGGACACCTTAATTCACCCCTCCACTTT,CASSRRTGHLNSPLHF
-,-,TRBJ2-7,TRBV6-5,TGTGCCAGCAGGGCGGGTAGCGGCTCCTACGAGCAGTACTTC,CASRAGSGSYEQYF
TRBD2,-,TRBJ2-7,TRBV5-1,TGCGCCAGCAGCCTCCTAGCGGGAGTAAAGGGAGGCGAGCAGTACTTC,CASSLLAGVKGGEQYF
TRBD2,-,TRBJ2-7,TRBV5-1,TGCGCCAGCAGCCCCCCCAGACTAGCGGGAGGCTACGAGCAGTACTTC,CASSPPRLAGGYEQYF
-,-,TRBJ1-3,TRBV29-1,TGCAGCGTTGAACCTGAGGGAAACACCATATATTTT,CSVEPEGNTIYF
-,few,TRBJ2-2,TRBV4-2,TGTGCCAGCAGCCAAAGAACTGCGCAGACCGGGGAGCTGTTTTTT,CASSQRTAQTGELFF
-,-,TRBJ2-5,TRBV7-3,TGTGCCAGCAGCCCAACCGGACTAATCCAAGAGACCCAGTACTTC,CASSPTGLIQETQYF
TRBD1,-,TRBJ2-5,TRBV10-1,TGCGCCAACCCTACAGGGGGCACGGAGACCCAGTACTTC,CANPTGGTETQYF
TRBD2,-,TRBJ2-7,TRBV7-6,TGTGCCAGCAGCCGGTGGTCTAGCGGGGGACTCTACGAGCAGTACTTC,CASSRWSSGGLYEQYF
-,once,TRBJ1-5,TRBV10-3,TGTGCCATCAGTGAGGTAGGTCCCCTCAGCAATCAGCCCCAGCATTTT,CAISEVGPLSNQPQHF
-,-,TRBJ2-6,TRBV11-3,TGTGCCAGCAGCTTAGGGGTTGGGTTTGGGGCCAACGTCCTGACTTTC,CASSLGVGFGANVLTF
TRBD2,-,TRBJ2-3,TRBV11-2,TGTGCCAGCAGCTTACCCACACTAGCGGGGGGTATTGATACGCAGTATTTT,CASSLPTLAGGIDTQYF
TRBD2,-,TRBJ2-2,TRBV11-3,TGTGCCAGCAGCTTAGAAACTAGCGGGAGACCCGGGGAGCTGTTTTTT,CASSLETSGRPGELFF
-,-,TRBJ1-2,TRBV5-1,TGCGCCAGCAGCTTGGTGTCTAACTATGGCTACACCTTC,CASSLVSNYGYTF
TRBD1,-,TRBJ1-4,TRBV27,TGTGCCAGCAGTTTCCGGGACAGGCGACAAAAACTGTTTTTT,CASSFRDRRQKLFF
TRBD2,-,TRBJ2-7,TRBV2,TGTGCCAGCAGGTACTCTTCTCCTAGCGGGGTCTACGAGCAGTACTTC,CASRYSSPSGVYEQYF
-,-,TRBJ1-3,TRBV7-3,TGTGCCAGCAGCCTGGGGGGATCCTCTGGAAACACCATATATTTT,CASSLGGSSGNTIYF
-,-,TRBJ2-5,TRBV4-1,TGCGCCAGCAGCCAAGCCTGGGGTGGGACCGGGAAGACCCAGTACTTC,CASSQAWGGTGKTQYF
-,-,TRBJ2-3,TRBV5-1,TGCGCCAGCAGCTTGGAACCGGGGCCAGATACGCAGTATTTT,CASSLEPGPDTQYF
TRBD1,-,TRBJ2-5,TRBV19,TGTGCCAGTAGTATCCGACAGGGTGCCTCTATCCAAGAGACCCAGTACTTC,CASSIRQGASIQETQYF
-,-,TRBJ2-1,TRBV7-3,TGTGCCAGCAGCTTAACGGACTGGGCTGGTGAGCAGTTCTTC,CASSLTDWAGEQFF